The 30 T cell receptor beta chains listed next were all sequenced from one sample in a study of CD8+CD57+ T cells in acquired aplastic anemia listed by TCRdb under 2018. The patients picked for sequencing were ones in whom flow cytometry had shown an expansion of CD8+CD57+ cells. The reads were generated on an Illumina HiSeq 2000. Genomic DNA was used as template for profiling of TCR beta VDJ combinations and CDR3 sequences. TCRdb handled the public reads itself, with Q25 trimming in fastp and clone calling in MiXCR, and kept productive beta chains. One record per CDR3 amino acid sequence lists the most common genes and DNA. The sample table shows around 50,000 distinct CDR3 sequences, and roughly 60% are seen once. Around 15% of the sample rests with the top ten. The sequencing input was sorted CD4+, CD8+, or CD8+CD57+ T cells (not recorded which) from PBMCs. These receptors all stem from a human donor with aplastic anemia.

V is TRBV25-1 and J is TRBJ1-6, with D possibly matching TRBD1 (6 bases). The CDR3 totals 16 residues. Between the trimmed V and J ends, which lost 8 bases and 4 bases, there was a span of 18 bases. The V gene's germline CDR1 is MGHDK and CDR2 SYGVNS. CDR3 nucleotide sequence: TGTGCCAGCTGCAGGGGATCGACGTCTTATAATTCACCCCTCCACTTT. Its translation: CASCRGSTSYNSPLHF.

In its sample, this clonotype was seen many times. The rearrangement joins TRBV9 to TRBJ1-1, with a possible D match to TRBD1 (6 bases). This CDR3 comprises 14 residues. V gave up 0 bases and J gave up 5 bases, with 11 bases separating them. Germline CDR1 SGDLS, CDR2 YYNGEE. This chain's CDR3 is CASSVGTGKTEAFF. The CDR3 DNA reads TGTGCCAGCAGCGTAGGAACAGGGAAGACTGAAGCTTTCTTT.

Ten or more counts support this clonotype. The CDR3 protein is CASSQPGTGSGANVLTF. The CDR3 DNA reads TGTGCCAGCAGCCAACCCGGGACAGGGTCTGGGGCCAACGTCCTGACTTTC. This rearrangement joins TRBV3-1 to TRBJ2-6; 9 positions match TRBD1. Looked up from germline, CDR1 is LGHDT and CDR2 is YNNKEL (reference sequence). The CDR3 extends over 17 amino acids. Germline trimming cut 2 bases from V and 1 base from J; bases unmatched to any gene: 3. The full variable domain, with the rest looked up from reference TRBV3-1 and TRBJ2-6, is DTAVSQTPKYLVTQMGNDKSIKCEQNLGHDTMYWYKQDSKKFLKIMFSYNNKELIINETVPNRFSPKSPDKAHLNLHINSLELGDSAVYFCASSQPGTGSGANVLTFGAGSRLTVL.

V usage is TRBV9 and J usage is TRBJ2-3; possibly TRBD2 for D (6 bases). The CDR3 runs 16 residues. V was pared by 3 bases and J by 0 bases, with 14 bases between. Germline values: CDR1 SGDLS, CDR2 YYNGEE. The CDR3 reads CASSGRESGSTDTQYF. The CDR3 coding sequence is TGTGCCAGCAGCGGAAGGGAGAGCGGGAGCACAGATACGCAGTATTTT. Using reference TRBV9 and TRBJ2-3 for the parts outside the CDR3, the full variable domain is DSGVTQTPKHLITATGQRVTLRCSPRSGDLSVYWYQQSLDQGLQFLIQYYNGEERAKGNILERFSAQQFPDLHSELNLSSLELGDSALYFCASSGRESGSTDTQYFGPGTRLTVL.

CDR3 sequence: CATSSGGQETQYF. CDR3 DNA: TGTGCCACCAGCTCTGGGGGCCAAGAGACCCAGTACTTC. The chain recombines TRBV24-1 with TRBJ2-5, with D possibly called TRBD1 or TRBD2 (5 bases each). The V and J ends lost 7 bases and 1 base respectively, with 9 bases between them. The CDR3 consists of 13 residues. CDR1 is KGHDR and CDR2 is SFDVKD in the germline V gene.

Turning to this clonotype: One end of the junction fails to match germline, which may point to a read error. CDR3 bases: TGTGCCAGTAGTGGGCGGCGGGGGGGTCCCTACGAGCAGTACTTC. It codes for CASSGRRGGPYEQYF. The chain uses TRBV25-1 and TRBJ2-7, with 9 bases identical to TRBD2. CDR3 size: 15 residues. Per germline, CDR1 MGHDK and CDR2 SYGVNS.

The chain combines TRBV11-2 with TRBJ2-1, with 11 bases matching TRBD2. The CDR3 covers 14 residues. Trimming removed 9 bases from V and 4 bases from J; junction bases left unmatched: 5. The germline V gene has CDR1 SGHAT and CDR2 FQNNGV. In DNA, the CDR3 is TGTGCCAGAGCACTAGCGGGGGTATACAATGAGCAGTTCTTC. This encodes CARALAGVYNEQFF.

This chain links TRBV4-2 with TRBJ1-1; D is possibly TRBD1 (5 bases). The germline V gene encodes CDR1 LGHNA and CDR2 YNFKEQ. Trimming took off 5 bases at V and 0 bases at J, with 7 bases between the two ends. CDR3 length: 13 residues. This chain's CDR3 is CASSSGLNTEAFF. For the CDR3, the DNA is TGTGCCAGCAGCTCGGGACTGAACACTGAAGCTTTCTTT.

This clonotype was detected only a few times. The germline gene is not matched at one end of the junction; a read error may be the cause. This chain uses TRBV15 with TRBJ1-1; tentative D call: TRBD1 (6 bases). Germline values: CDR1 LNHNV, CDR2 YYDKDF (reference sequence). CDR3 size: 15 residues. The CDR3 region has the DNA TGCGCCACCAGCAGTGATTCAGGGGTTAATTCTGAAGCTTTCTTT. Amino acid sequence: CATSSDSGVNSEAFF.

The V gene is TRBV20-1, the J gene TRBJ2-7; D is perhaps TRBD1 (5 bases). The CDR3 spans 14 residues. V shed 4 bases and J shed 2 bases, with 15 bases lying between them. Germline CDR1 and CDR2: DFQATT and SNEGSKA (reference sequence). CDR3 sequence (DNA): TGCAGTGCTACCAGACAGTCCGATCCCTACGAGCAGTACTTC. Protein: CSATRQSDPYEQYF.

This clonotype is medium-sized within its sample. This chain connects TRBV2 to TRBJ1-2, with 7 bases fitting TRBD1. The germline CDR1 and CDR2 sequences are SNHLY and FYNNEI. This CDR3 has 16 residues. V shed 8 bases and J 2 bases; nucleotides not matched to a gene: 14. In DNA, the CDR3 is TGTGCCAGCCATACTAGTCGGACAGGCCCCAACTATGGCTACACCTTC. Its protein is CASHTSRTGPNYGYTF.

Ten or more counts support this clonotype. V and J are TRBV7-6 and TRBJ2-1, with a possible D match to TRBD2 (6 bases). The germline CDR1 and CDR2 sequences are SGHVS and FNYEAQ. The CDR3 runs to 13 residues. V gave up 1 base and J gave up 8 bases, with 9 bases separating them. CDR3 loop: CASSLGGVHEQFF. The CDR3, as DNA: TGTGCCAGCAGCTTAGGCGGGGTCCATGAGCAGTTCTTC.

The V and J genes are TRBV19 and TRBJ1-1; D gene uncertain. This CDR3 contains 13 residues. The germline V gene encodes CDR1 LNHDA and CDR2 SQIVND (reference sequence). The ends were cut back, 7 bases at V and 5 bases at J, with 14 bases in the middle. The DNA of the CDR3 is TGTGCCAGTATCGGACGTTTCGAGACTGAAGCTTTCTTT. Residues: CASIGRFETEAFF.

The chain recombines TRBV20-1 with TRBJ1-1; D uncertain. CDR1 DFQATT and CDR2 SNEGSKA come from the germline V gene (reference sequence). This CDR3 is 12 amino acids long. Trimming took 1 base from V and 4 from J, leaving 7 bases between them. The CDR3 here is CSARVYSTEAFF. CDR3 in DNA: TGCAGTGCTAGAGTGTACAGCACTGAAGCTTTCTTT.

This clonotype was detected only a few times. The conserved closing phenylalanine or tryptophan is absent in this CDR3, likely reflecting a read error. The gene calls are TRBV20-1 and TRBJ2-7; TRBD1 or TRBD2 may be the D gene (5 bases each). The CDR3 sequence is 18 residues long. The germline CDR1 and CDR2 sequences are DFQATT and SNEGSKA (reference sequence). Trimming took off 0 bases at V and 2 bases at J, with 23 bases between the two ends. In DNA form, the CDR3 reads TGCAGTGCTAGAGATATGGACCTAAGGGACGGGGACCCCTACGAGCAGTACCTC. Its protein is CSARDMDLRDGDPYEQYL.

The chain is built from TRBV10-3 and TRBJ2-7; 9 bases are shared with TRBD1. V was pared by 3 bases and J by 4 bases, with 13 bases of the junction left unmatched. The V gene's germline CDR1 is ENHRY and CDR2 SYGVKD. The CDR3 consists of 17 residues. CDR3 region: CAISDANTPGQGYEQYF. CDR3 sequence (DNA): TGTGCCATCAGTGACGCAAACACTCCGGGACAGGGTTACGAGCAGTACTTC.

The table lists this clonotype with a few counts. The chain joins TRBV24-1 to TRBJ1-5; D uncertain. V was clipped by 8 bases and J by 11 bases, with 9 bases between them. The CDR3 consists of 10 residues. CDR1 is KGHDR and CDR2 is SFDVKD in the germline V gene. The chain's CDR3 is CATIQGAQHF. DNA for the CDR3: TGTGCCACCATCCAAGGAGCCCAGCATTTT.

This rearrangement joins TRBV10-3 to TRBJ1-5; D is unresolved. V lost 8 bases to trimming and J lost 3 bases, with 11 bases between them. Looked up from germline, CDR1 is ENHRY and CDR2 is SYGVKD. The CDR3 is 13 residues long. The CDR3, as DNA: TGTGCCATCGGCTCGGAGGACAATCAGCCCCAGCATTTT. Translated: CAIGSEDNQPQHF.

This clonotype was counted ten times or more. This chain links TRBV4-1 with TRBJ1-6; TRBD1 matches 7 bases. Trimming at V came to 3 bases and at J to 10 bases, leaving 6 bases not matched to a gene. Per germline, CDR1 MGHRA and CDR2 YSYEKL. The CDR3 covers 14 residues. CDR3 loop: CASSQVGTDSPLHF. In DNA, the CDR3 is TGCGCCAGCAGCCAGGTCGGGACAGACTCACCCCTCCACTTT.

The gene calls are TRBV29-1 and TRBJ2-7; 10 bases agree with TRBD2. V shed 4 bases and J 5 bases; nucleotides not matched to a gene: 8. Germline CDR1 SQVTM, CDR2 ANQGSEA. The length of the CDR3 is 14 residues. CDR3 sequence (DNA): TGCAGCGTTGGTGGAACTAGCGGGATCCACGAGCAGTACTTC. It codes for CSVGGTSGIHEQYF.

The chain uses TRBV10-3 and TRBJ2-7; TRBD2 might be the D (5 bases). Per the germline V gene, CDR1 is ENHRY and CDR2 is SYGVKD. Trimming shortened V by 10 bases and J by 3 bases, and 16 bases separated the two germline ends. The CDR3 consists of 13 residues. The CDR3, as DNA: TGTGCCACCGAACCAAACCGGGACTACGAGCAGTACTTC. It encodes CATEPNRDYEQYF.

The rearrangement uses TRBV9 and TRBJ2-3; TRBD1 agrees at 7 bases. The V gene end was trimmed by 4 bases and the J gene end by 0 bases; junction bases not matched to a gene: 8. CDR1 is SGDLS, CDR2 YYNGEE, per germline. CDR3 size: 16 residues. The CDR3 bases are TGTGCCAGCAGCTCCGGGACAGAAAATAGCACAGATACGCAGTATTTT. As protein: CASSSGTENSTDTQYF.

The chain combines TRBV20-1 with TRBJ2-1, with D possibly being TRBD2 (5 bases). This CDR3 spans 14 amino acids. Germline V CDR1 and CDR2: DFQATT, SNEGSKA (reference sequence). V was pared by 2 bases and J by 5 bases, with 13 bases between. DNA of the CDR3: TGCAGTGCTAGACCCACCTGGGAGAACAATGAGCAGTTCTTC. It codes for CSARPTWENNEQFF.

V and J are TRBV7-6 and TRBJ1-6; D may be TRBD1 (6 bases). The germline CDR1 and CDR2 sequences are SGHVS and FNYEAQ. There are 13 residues in the CDR3. Trimming removed 5 bases from V and 9 bases from J, with 11 bases in between. CDR3: CASSPKTGSPLHF. The DNA of the CDR3 is TGTGCCAGCAGCCCGAAGACAGGTTCACCCCTCCACTTT.

The genes are TRBV29-1 and TRBJ2-1; 7 bases agree with TRBD2. V lost 7 bases and J lost 4; bases outside the gene matches: 4. Germline loops: CDR1 SQVTM, CDR2 ANQGSEA. The CDR3 is 12 residues long. The CDR3 region has the DNA TGCAGCGCTGGGGGGGGTTACAATGAGCAGTTCTTC. The encoded protein is CSAGGGYNEQFF.

The chain couples TRBV24-1 to TRBJ1-1; D is perhaps TRBD1 (5 bases). Trimming took off 4 bases at V and 1 base at J, with 9 bases between the two ends. This CDR3 has 14 residues. Germline V gene sequence: CDR1 KGHDR, CDR2 SFDVKD. The CDR3 spells CATSEGTRNTEAFF. DNA for the CDR3: TGTGCCACCAGTGAAGGGACGAGGAACACTGAAGCTTTCTTT.

The V and J genes are TRBV2 and TRBJ1-2; tentatively, D is TRBD1 (5 bases). The germline V and J ends were trimmed by 5 bases and 2 bases, with 12 bases remaining between them. Germline V CDR1 and CDR2: SNHLY, FYNNEI. This CDR3 region has 14 residues. This CDR3 is CASSLGRNNYGYTF. CDR3 in DNA: TGTGCCAGCAGTTTGGGGCGTAACAACTATGGCTACACCTTC.

The chain is built from TRBV15 and TRBJ1-5; 9 bases are a match to TRBD1. CDR1 is LNHNV, CDR2 YYDKDF, per germline (reference sequence). The CDR3 sequence is 15 residues long. The V and J ends lost 3 bases and 5 bases, in that order; junction bases with no gene match: 5. Here the CDR3 reads CATSREDRGYQPQHF. In DNA, the CDR3 is TGTGCCACCAGCAGGGAAGACAGGGGGTATCAGCCCCAGCATTTT.

The V gene is TRBV2, the J gene TRBJ1-4; D not certain. This CDR3 contains 14 residues. The germline V gene has CDR1 SNHLY and CDR2 FYNNEI. The germline V and J ends were trimmed by 3 bases and 0 bases, with 5 bases remaining between them. CDR3 DNA sequence: TGTGCCAGCAGTGACGGGGCAACTAATGAAAAACTGTTTTTT. Translating gives CASSDGATNEKLFF.

This clonotype has a handful of counts. This rearrangement joins TRBV6-1 to TRBJ1-1; D not certain. Trimming left V 4 bases short and J 0 bases short, with 9 bases between. CDR3 length: 14 amino acids. Germline V gives CDR1 MNHNS, CDR2 SASEGT. DNA for the CDR3: TGTGCCAGCAGTGGCGGACTCCTGAACACTGAAGCTTTCTTT. This codes for CASSGGLLNTEAFF.